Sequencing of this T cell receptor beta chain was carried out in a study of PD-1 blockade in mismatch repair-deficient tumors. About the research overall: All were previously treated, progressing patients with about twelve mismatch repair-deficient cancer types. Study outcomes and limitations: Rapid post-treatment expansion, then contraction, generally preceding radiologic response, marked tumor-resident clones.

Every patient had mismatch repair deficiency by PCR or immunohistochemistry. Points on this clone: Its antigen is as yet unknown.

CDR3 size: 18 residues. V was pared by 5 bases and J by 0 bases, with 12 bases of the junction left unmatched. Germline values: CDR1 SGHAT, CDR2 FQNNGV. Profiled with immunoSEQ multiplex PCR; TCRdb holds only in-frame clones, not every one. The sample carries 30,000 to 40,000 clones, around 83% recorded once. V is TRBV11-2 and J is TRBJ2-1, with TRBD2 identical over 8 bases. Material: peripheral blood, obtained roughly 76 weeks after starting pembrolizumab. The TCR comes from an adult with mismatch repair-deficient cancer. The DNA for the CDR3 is TGTGCCAGCAGCCCCAAAGGACTAGCCGCAAGCTCCTACAATGAGCAGTTCTTC. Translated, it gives CASSPKGLAASSYNEQFF.